This T cell receptor (beta chain) was captured by sequencing in a study of ipilimumab plus nivolumab after autologous stem cell transplantation. On the study more broadly: A median of about eight nivolumab and roughly 5 ipilimumab doses were given. The DLBCL cohort had primary refractory and relapsed disease, with 18-month progression-free survival of around 86% and 29%.

Patients got ipilimumab 1 mg/kg beginning 14 to 28 days post-transplant. Germline CDR1 and CDR2: SGHVS and FNYEAQ. The J segment lost 10 bases and the V segment lost 5 bases, leaving 15 bases of the junction unmatched. This CDR3 has 17 residues. TCRdb's table, derived via immunoSEQ multiplex PCR, lists solely in-frame clones and lacks some. This repertoire shows some 87,000 clones, nearly 85% found once; its top ten account for 2% to 2.5%. The material was PBMCs, obtained in a trial of ipilimumab plus nivolumab as post-transplant consolidation. The chain joins TRBV7-6 to TRBJ1-6, with TRBD1 identical over 9 bases. The sequence derives from a male donor with diffuse large B-cell lymphoma. This chain's CDR3 is CASSQMTGTGSGSPLHF. In DNA form, the CDR3 reads TGTGCCAGCAGCCAGATGACCGGGACAGGGTCGGGGTCACCCCTCCACTTT. The variable domain in full, with the rest retrieved from reference TRBV7-6 and TRBJ1-6, is GAGVSQSPRYKVTKRGQDVALRCDPISGHVSLYWYRQALGQGPEFLTYFNYEAQQDKSGLPNDRFSAERPEGSISTLTIQRTEQRDSAMYRCASSQMTGTGSGSPLHFGNGTRLTVT.